This entry is about one TCR beta chain. This clonotype was counted ten times or more. This receptor's antigen is unknown. Base qualities are not provided; no much larger clone lies one nucleotide away. This entry is derived from a study of regulatory T cells in long-lasting Graves disease (dated by TCRdb to about 2021). Some background on the complete study: Newly diagnosed Graves' disease patients had taken antithyroid drugs for less than 3 months. Peripheral blood TCR sequencing and RNA sequencing compared persistent Graves' disease patients with newly diagnosed Graves' disease patients. The study was registered as a clinical trial and conducted in China. A total of around 35 samples underwent TCR sequencing: 13 from persistent and around 20 from newly diagnosed Graves' disease patients. Broader findings and caveats from the paper: As a limitation, the authors acknowledged that the small sample size may reduce accuracy. Peripheral blood alone was examined, since thyroid tissue, which constituted the primary lesion, could not be accessed. More public clonotypes were shared among persistent patients (around 2,600) than among newly diagnosed patients (over 900). Sequencing and analysis were limited to the TCR beta chain. Lower TCR Shannon entropy and fewer highly expanded clones were observed in persistent Graves' disease patients than in newly diagnosed patients, which suggested clonal expansion. Persistent disease showed preferential use of TRBV28, TRBJ1-2 and TRBJ2-5, whereas newly diagnosed disease favored TRBV20-1 and TRBJ2-1.

The junction shows trimming of 6 bases on V and 5 bases on J, plus 19 bases between the germline ends. Including the terminal cysteine and phenylalanine, the CDR3 comprises 15 residues. Only the CDR3 DNA is retained, 45 bases long and in frame from the first base. CDR1 and CDR2, looked up from the germline V gene, are MDHEN and SYDVKM. Library creation used multiplex PCR. The reads were generated on an Illumina HiSeq 4000. iRepertoire HTBI primers and Arm-PCR amplification of CDR3 regions were used to construct TCR beta libraries. PCR products were gel purified before sequencing. From the authors' description of their analysis: Gene usage analysis of CDR3 amino acid clonotypes relied on the roughly 60 TRBV and around 14 TRBJ segments identified across samples. Filtered high-quality paired reads were merged into contigs using COPE and FqMerger. BLAST was used to align contigs to the IMGT TRBV, TRBD and TRBJ reference genes, and CDR3 was defined following IMGT. Highly expanded clones were defined as clonotypes with a frequency above 0.1%. Shannon entropy served as the measure of repertoire diversity, while the Gini coefficient captured V-J evenness. A clonotype found in more than one individual was treated as public. The public reads were run again by TCRdb, first through fastp at Q25 and then through MiXCR, and only productive beta chains were kept. All rows with the same CDR3 protein become a single entry with the most common DNA and genes. TCRdb's processing, not the authors', yielded these V and J calls. In this sample the table shows 200,000 to 250,000 distinct CDR3 sequences, roughly 20% of which occur a single time. Together, the top ten hold 12% of the sample.

Sample time point, as interpreted from the label and publication: newly diagnosed GD, antithyroid drugs for less than 3 months. RNA was extracted from PBMCs in TRIzol for both TCR sequencing and RNA sequencing. The diagnosis of Graves' disease followed American Thyroid Association guidelines. Patients were recruited from an endocrinology department in Xi'an, China. Each patient gave approximately 10 milliliters of peripheral blood, collected in an EDTA anticoagulant tube. PBMCs were isolated by Ficoll Paque Plus density gradient separation without further T cell sorting. RNA quality was checked with an Agilent 2100 Bioanalyzer and agarose gel, and concentration with a NanoDrop 2000. The same sample was also studied in work on T cells in Graves' hyperthyroidism and ophthalmopathy. As the second publication notes: Graves' hyperthyroidism was defined as stable when no progression to ophthalmopathy occurred over 18 months of follow-up. Hyperthyroidism patients were newly diagnosed, with disease duration under 2 months, and aged 18 to 65 years. Exclusion was applied to patients with uncontrolled infections, other autoimmune diseases, pregnancy or lactation. Diagnoses were based on clinical symptoms, serum thyroxine and TRAb, thyroid ultrasound and orbital computed tomography. For the first round of RT-PCR on the TCR CDR3, the HTBI primer set was used together with the Qiagen OneStep RT-PCR kit. Blood samples also contained most of the expanded thyroid clonotypes (frequency above 0.001), which suggests that blood repertoires may reflect thyroid immune responses. A 13 V-J signature model separated ophthalmopathy from stable hyperthyroidism, with just over 85% sensitivity and roughly 84% specificity in cross-validation and 80%/75% in testing. During validation, the model predicted progression to ophthalmopathy a median of roughly 7.1 months ahead of onset, with 60% to 71% sensitivity and more than 72% specificity. A discovery cohort of approximately 100 patients, fewer than 50 with Graves' ophthalmopathy and about 58 with stable Graves' hyperthyroidism, was used to find distinguishing TCR V-J signatures. Prospective prediction of ophthalmopathy was tested in an independent validation cohort consisting of about 20 hyperthyroidism patients and approximately 16 patients who later progressed to ophthalmopathy. The approximately 100 discovery patients were divided at random into training and test sets in a 7:3 ratio. Thyroid tissue and blood T-cell repertoires from about six Graves' hyperthyroidism patients were also compared in the study. After blood sampling, hyperthyroidism patients were treated with methimazole at a starting dose of 30 mg daily, and ophthalmopathy patients were treated with high-dose intravenous methylprednisolone. Libraries were constructed in a second round of multiplex PCR, after which size selection and purification were performed. Paired-end sequencing of the libraries was performed with 100 bp reads on an Illumina HiSeq2000. SOAPnuke was used to process the raw data, with reads discarded if the reads contained adapters or uncalled bases, had a mean Phred below 15, or lacked an exact constant-primer or identifier match. High-quality paired reads were merged using COPE v1.2.5, and each unique nucleotide sequence was defined as a clonotype. MiTCR v1.1 was used to align the clonotypes against IMGT TRBV, TRBD and TRBJ reference segments. Analysis was restricted to V-J combinations with a frequency above 0.0001, which covered approximately 99% of repertoires. The TCS score was defined as the ratio of F50 (clonal expansion) to E x V (chaos), calculated using BLOSUM62-based TCRdist between CDR3 peptides within each V-J. Welch's t-statistics and random forest reduced approximately 520 V-J features to 10 to 15, which were used in a naive Bayes classifier (R e1071). No statistical method was used to fix the sample size in advance, and group allocation was not hidden from the investigators. According to the paper, TCR Vbeta CDR3 sequencing was carried out on some 130 peripheral blood samples, which came from around 43 ophthalmopathy, 70 to 80 hyperthyroidism and 17 progressor patients.

This specimen was peripheral blood mononuclear cells (PBMCs), taken at new diagnosis, from a patient treated with antithyroid drugs. This TCR came from a woman in her twenties or thirties with Graves disease. Donor details come from another sample of the same person, matched by shared clones. The V gene is TRBV28 and the J gene is TRBJ2-5; the D gene cannot be named for sure. The CDR3 here reads CASSLATGLGETQYF. The base sequence is TGTGCCAGCAGCCTCGCTACGGGCCTAGGGGAGACCCAGTACTTC.